These 15 T cell receptor beta chains originate from one sample sequenced in a study of cytomegalovirus exposure and HLA in healthy donors. Amplification used 60 Vbeta primers and 13 Jbeta primers. Sequencing used immunoSEQ multiplex PCR; TCRdb keeps in-frame clones, though not all of them. The sample's table shows tens of thousands of clones. Sequenced: PBMCs. These receptors were taken from a woman aged 60-75 years in good health and CMV-seronegative.

This rearrangement joins TRBV7-3 to TRBJ2-2, with TRBD2 matching over 8 bases. CDR3 length: 15 residues. The ends lost 5 bases at V and 1 base at J; junction bases unmatched: 3. The V gene's germline CDR1 is SGHTA and CDR2 FQGTGA. The CDR3 spells CASSPGRGNTGELFF. CDR3 DNA: TGTGCCAGCAGCCCCGGGAGGGGGAACACCGGGGAGCTGTTTTTT. Drawing the rest from reference TRBV7-3 and TRBJ2-2, the complete variable domain is GAGVSQTPSNKVTEKGKYVELRCDPISGHTALYWYRQSLGQGPEFLIYFQGTGAADDSGLPNDRFFAVRPEGSVSTLKIQRTERGDSAVYLCASSPGRGNTGELFFGEGSRLTVL.

The chain combines TRBV28 with TRBJ2-1; 11 positions agree with TRBD2. With V trimmed by 7 bases and J by 4 bases, 3 bases remained unmatched. Germline values: CDR1 MDHEN, CDR2 SYDVKM. The CDR3 consists of 14 residues. CDR3 in DNA: TGTGCCAGCACTCTAGCGGGAGGTTACAATGAGCAGTTCTTC. This translates into CASTLAGGYNEQFF.

The V and J genes are TRBV5-1 and TRBJ2-7; D is undetermined. The V end lost 0 bases, the J end lost 2 bases, and 6 bases lay between the germline ends. The V gene's germline CDR1 is SGHRS and CDR2 YFSETQ. The CDR3 totals 13 residues. The CDR3 DNA reads TGCGCCAGCAGCTTGGAACGGGCCTACGAGCAGTACTTC. It is translated as CASSLERAYEQYF. The whole variable domain, remainder taken from reference TRBV5-1 and TRBJ2-7, is KAGVTQTPRYLIKTRGQQVTLSCSPISGHRSVSWYQQTPGQGLQFLFEYFSETQRNKGNFPGRFSGRQFSNSRSEMNVSTLELGDSALYLCASSLERAYEQYFGPGTRLTVT.

This chain's CDR3 is CASSESQGPYGYTF. The CDR3 coding sequence is TGCGCCAGCAGTGAGTCGCAGGGCCCCTATGGCTACACCTTC. The rearrangement uses TRBV10-2 and TRBJ1-2; D might be TRBD1 (5 bases). The length of the CDR3 is 14 residues. The ends were cut back, 0 bases at V and 4 bases at J, with 9 bases in the middle. Per the germline V gene, CDR1 is WSHSY and CDR2 is SAAADI.

V is TRBV19 and J is TRBJ2-1; the D is unclear. Trimming took off 5 bases at V and 8 bases at J, with 13 bases between the two ends. The CDR3 covers 13 residues. Germline V gene data show CDR1 as LNHDA and CDR2 as SQIVND (reference sequence). This CDR3 is CASSWLLPDEQFF. In DNA form, the CDR3 reads TGTGCCAGTAGTTGGCTCCTCCCCGATGAGCAGTTCTTC.

For the CDR3, the DNA is TGTGCCAGCAGTTACCCGGGTTCGAACGAGCAGTACTTC. It yields the protein CASSYPGSNEQYF. The chain has TRBV6-5 and TRBJ2-7, with D unresolved. The CDR3 consists of 13 residues. V shed 2 bases and J shed 5 bases, with 10 bases lying between them. Germline V gives CDR1 MNHEY, CDR2 SVGAGI.

V and J are TRBV18 and TRBJ2-3, with 13 bases lining up with TRBD2. The CDR3 contains 16 residues. Looked up from germline, CDR1 is KGHSH and CDR2 is LQKENI. V was clipped by 3 bases and J by 9 bases; unmatched bases: 9. CDR3 nucleotides: TGTGCCAGCTCACCGGGACTAGCGGGGACTAAGGGCACGCAGTATTTT. This translates into CASSPGLAGTKGTQYF. Full variable domain (outside the CDR3, taken from reference TRBV18 and TRBJ2-3): NAGVMQNPRHLVRRRGQEARLRCSPMKGHSHVYWYRQLPEEGLKFMVYLQKENIIDESGMPKERFSAEFPKEGPSILRIQQVVRGDSAAYFCASSPGLAGTKGTQYFGPGTRLTVL.

This sequence joins TRBV18 and TRBJ1-2, with a weak D call TRBD1 (6 bases). There are 13 residues in the CDR3. The germline CDR1 and CDR2 sequences are KGHSH and LQKENI. Trimming removed 2 bases at V and 6 bases at J, with 10 bases between. The CDR3 DNA reads as TGTGCCAGCTCACCAAGACAGGATGATGGCTACACCTTC. Protein: CASSPRQDDGYTF.

The J gene is TRBJ2-6, the V gene TRBV21-1; TRBD2, the table's D call, lacks a check against the DNA. TRBV21-1 represents a pseudogene. The CDR3 sequence is 19 residues long. The CDR3 coding sequence is TGTGCCAGCAGGGACGCGGGACTAGCGGGAGGGCCCTGGGCCAACGTCCTGACTTTC. Amino acids: CASRDAGLAGGPWANVLTF.

This chain joins TRBV18 and TRBJ2-7; 7 bases line up with TRBD2. The ends lost 6 bases at V and 3 bases at J; junction bases unmatched: 8. Germline assignment: CDR1 KGHSH and CDR2 LQKENI. The CDR3 covers 14 residues. CDR3: CASSRTSDGYEQYF. The CDR3 DNA reads TGTGCCAGCTCTCGTACTAGCGATGGCTACGAGCAGTACTTC.

CDR3 DNA sequence: TGTGCCATCAGTGTAGAACCTAGCGGGGAGGGGACCCAGTACTTC. This codes for CAISVEPSGEGTQYF. This chain uses TRBV10-3 with TRBJ2-5; 9 bases agree with TRBD2. Per the germline V gene, CDR1 is ENHRY and CDR2 is SYGVKD. This CDR3 has 15 residues. The V segment lost 4 bases and the J segment 7 bases; nucleotides outside the gene matches: 10.

V and J are TRBV9 and TRBJ2-2; D is unresolved. With 3 bases removed from V and 6 bases from J, the gap between germline ends came to 6 bases. CDR1 SGDLS and CDR2 YYNGEE come from the germline V gene. CDR3 length: 12 amino acids. CDR3 sequence reads: CASSGLPGELFF. CDR3 coding DNA: TGTGCCAGCAGCGGACTCCCCGGGGAGCTGTTTTTT.

The V gene is TRBV18, the J gene TRBJ2-7; no definite D call. The V gene's germline CDR1 is KGHSH and CDR2 LQKENI. V gave up 2 bases and J gave up 1 base, with 9 bases separating them. The CDR3 runs 14 residues. CDR3 bases: TGTGCCAGCTCACCATTACCAGAATCCTACGAGCAGTACTTC. It encodes CASSPLPESYEQYF.

V usage is TRBV6-5 and J usage is TRBJ1-1; maybe TRBD1 (5 bases). The germline CDR1 and CDR2 sequences are MNHEY and SVGAGI. This CDR3 has 15 residues. Trimming cost V 0 bases and J 5 bases, with 13 bases left between them. This CDR3 reads CASSYSTRGNTEAFF. CDR3 nucleotide sequence: TGTGCCAGCAGTTACTCGACTAGGGGCAATACTGAAGCTTTCTTT.

The rearrangement joins TRBV16 to TRBJ2-1, with 11 bases aligning to TRBD2. The trim removed 0 bases at V and 4 bases at J, leaving 8 bases unmatched. CDR1 KGHSY and CDR2 FQNENV come from the germline V gene. The CDR3 is made up of 18 amino acids. The CDR3 reads CASSQSMGGLAVYNEQFF. Written as DNA, the CDR3 is TGTGCCAGCAGCCAATCGATGGGGGGACTAGCGGTTTACAATGAGCAGTTCTTC.